Each of the 18 T cell receptor beta chains below was sequenced from the same sample in a study of spatial heterogeneity in lung cancer. The time point was: sample taken at primary tumor resection. Tumor, nontumor lung or frozen PBMC supplied whole RNA that was sequenced unsorted. MiXCR was run by TCRdb on the 5' RACE reads, yielding one entry per CDR3 protein. The sample lists about 28,000 distinct CDR3 sequences; 7.5% to 10% were seen once. Sequenced material: PBMCs, taken at surgery. The source is a female donor with early-stage non-small cell lung cancer.

This clonotype was seen many times. The CDR3 here is CASSQPTGTGSTEAFF. As DNA, the CDR3 is TGTGCCAGCAGTCAACCCACCGGGACAGGGTCCACTGAAGCTTTCTTT. V gene TRBV6-6 combines with J gene TRBJ1-1, with 9 bases matching TRBD1. V dropped 5 bases and J dropped 4; count of bases not matched to a gene: 11. This CDR3 comprises 16 residues. CDR1 MNHNY and CDR2 SVGAGI come from the germline V gene (reference sequence).

The chain has TRBV28 and TRBJ2-3; the D is unclear. V was clipped by 5 bases and J by 6 bases, with 6 bases between them. CDR1 is MDHEN and CDR2 is SYDVKM in the germline V gene. The CDR3 sequence is 11 residues long. CDR3 nucleotides: TGTGCCAGCAGTAAGGTGGATACGCAGTATTTT. Encoded protein: CASSKVDTQYF.

CDR3 coding DNA: TGTGCCAGCTCATCCGCGGGACAGGGGGCGACTTACGAGCAGTACGTC. Its translation: CASSSAGQGATYEQYV. The chain recombines TRBV18 with TRBJ2-7; 12 bases map to TRBD1. Looked up from germline, CDR1 is KGHSH and CDR2 is LQKENI. V shed 5 bases, J shed 4 bases, and the junction held 9 bases outside the gene matches. The CDR3 covers 16 residues.

This clonotype appeared many times. CDR3 nucleotide sequence: TGTGCCAGCAGCCAAGCCCGCCCGGGCCGGAACGAGCAGTACTTC. Translating gives CASSQARPGRNEQYF. This sequence joins TRBV3-1 and TRBJ2-7; D is unresolved. The CDR3 contains 15 residues. The V gene's germline CDR1 is LGHDT and CDR2 YNNKEL (reference sequence). V dropped 1 base and J dropped 5 bases, with 15 bases sitting between them.

Many counts were recorded for this clonotype. V and J are TRBV7-6 and TRBJ2-1, with 8 bases that match TRBD2. V gave up 5 bases and J gave up 8 bases; unmatched junction bases: 17. This CDR3 is 17 amino acids long. Per the germline V gene, CDR1 is SGHVS and CDR2 is FNYEAQ. CDR3 sequence: CASSPRVLAGGLDEQFF. The CDR3 coding sequence is TGTGCCAGCAGCCCGAGGGTCCTAGCGGGCGGGTTGGATGAGCAGTTCTTC.

The V call is TRBV30, the J call TRBJ2-2; the D is unclear. V was shortened by 3 bases and J by 1 base, with 6 bases between the two germline ends. Germline V gene sequence: CDR1 GTSNPN, CDR2 SVGIG (reference sequence). This CDR3 contains 13 residues. DNA for the CDR3: TGTGCCTGGAGCTTGGAGAACACCGGGGAGCTGTTTTTT. This encodes CAWSLENTGELFF.

The table lists this clonotype with many counts. V is TRBV7-2 and J is TRBJ2-7, with D uncertain. The V end was cut by 3 bases, the J end by 5 bases, with 11 bases between. CDR3 length equals 13 residues. Germline V CDR1 and CDR2: SGHTA, FQGNSA. For the CDR3, the DNA is TGTGCCAGCAGCTTGTCCCTTGATCACGAGCAGTACGTC. This gives the protein CASSLSLDHEQYV.

V and J are TRBV27 and TRBJ2-7; 8 bases align to TRBD1. With V trimmed by 5 bases and J by 1 base, 7 bases remained unmatched. Germline CDR1 is MNHEY and CDR2 is SMNVEV (reference sequence). This CDR3 contains 15 residues. The CDR3 sequence: CASSATGTGSYEQYF. CDR3 in DNA: TGTGCCAGCAGTGCGACCGGGACAGGTTCCTACGAGCAGTACTTC.

This clonotype was seen repeatedly, ten times or more. The CDR3 sequence is CASSDWRDPDTQYF. The CDR3 DNA follows: TGTGCCAGCAGTGACTGGAGGGATCCAGATACGCAGTATTTT. This sequence joins TRBV2 and TRBJ2-3, with D possibly TRBD2 on 6 matching bases. Per germline, CDR1 SNHLY and CDR2 FYNNEI. With 3 bases removed from V and 4 bases from J, the gap between germline ends came to 11 bases. The CDR3 is 14 amino acids.

This clonotype was counted at least ten times. This chain joins TRBV9 and TRBJ2-1; 10 positions agree with TRBD1. This CDR3 has 15 amino acids. Germline CDR1 SGDLS, CDR2 YYNGEE. With V trimmed by 0 bases and J by 6 bases, 3 bases remained unmatched. CDR3 nucleotide sequence: TGTGCCAGCAGCGTAGGGGGACAGGGGACCAATGAGCAGTTCTTC. It yields the protein CASSVGGQGTNEQFF.

V is TRBV9 and J is TRBJ1-6, with D possibly being TRBD1 (5 bases). The germline V gene encodes CDR1 SGDLS and CDR2 YYNGEE. Between the trimmed V and J ends, which lost 4 bases and 13 bases, there was a span of 15 bases. The CDR3 is 13 residues long. CDR3 sequence: CASSPRAEGPLHF. DNA for the CDR3: TGTGCCAGCAGCCCCCGTGCAGAGGGGCCCCTCCACTTT. Filled out from reference TRBV9 and TRBJ1-6, the complete variable domain reads DSGVTQTPKHLITATGQRVTLRCSPRSGDLSVYWYQQSLDQGLQFLIQYYNGEERAKGNILERFSAQQFPDLHSELNLSSLELGDSALYFCASSPRAEGPLHFGNGTRLTVT.

This clonotype was seen repeatedly, ten times or more. V usage is TRBV5-1 and J usage is TRBJ2-4, with 12 bases identical to TRBD1. The CDR3 sequence is 20 residues long. CDR1 is SGHRS, CDR2 YFSETQ, per germline. Losses at the gene ends were 0 bases for V and 0 bases for J; bases not matched to a gene: 10. DNA of the CDR3: TGCGCCAGCAGCTTGGAGGGACAGGGGGCCCCACTGATAGCCAAAAACATTCAGTACTTC. Amino acids: CASSLEGQGAPLIAKNIQYF.

The chain has TRBV11-1 and TRBJ1-1; no firm D call. The CDR3 spans 16 residues. CDR1 is SGHAT, CDR2 FQDESV, per germline (reference sequence). Trimming removed 0 bases at V and 1 base at J, with 12 bases between. The CDR3 DNA reads as TGTGCCAGCAGCTTAGCGTTCTGGGAGCGGAACACTGAAGCTTTCTTT. Amino acid sequence: CASSLAFWERNTEAFF.

This clonotype was found a few times. The V call is TRBV7-8, the J call TRBJ2-1; TRBD2 matches at 7 bases. This CDR3 contains 17 residues. Looked up from germline, CDR1 is SGHVS and CDR2 is FQNEAQ. After removal of 2 bases from V and 7 bases from J, the junction contained 14 bases not matched to a gene. CDR3 sequence: CASSLRSAPGRVNEQFF. CDR3 nucleotide sequence: TGTGCCAGCAGCTTAAGGTCCGCTCCAGGGAGGGTGAATGAGCAGTTCTTC.

This clonotype was found many times. The rearrangement joins TRBV10-3 to TRBJ2-7; either TRBD1 or TRBD2 may supply D (5 bases each). V was trimmed by 2 bases and J by 6 bases, leaving 17 bases between them. CDR3 length equals 15 residues. Looked up from germline, CDR1 is ENHRY and CDR2 is SYGVKD. Here the CDR3 DNA reads TGTGCCATCAGTGAGAGTTGGGACGGACCTTCCGAGCAGTACGTC. Its protein product is CAISESWDGPSEQYV.

This clonotype was detected many times. The chain is built from TRBV28 and TRBJ1-1; tentative D call: TRBD1 (6 bases). V gave up 5 bases and J gave up 3 bases, with 10 bases separating them. The V gene's germline CDR1 is MDHEN and CDR2 SYDVKM. This CDR3 is 13 amino acids long. DNA of the CDR3: TGTGCCAGCAGTCACAGGGTGTACACTGAAGCTTTCTTT. Translating it yields CASSHRVYTEAFF.

This chain connects TRBV28 to TRBJ1-2, with a weak D call TRBD1 (6 bases). The V gene's germline CDR1 is MDHEN and CDR2 SYDVKM. Trimming stripped 6 bases from V and 7 bases from J, with 12 bases between. The CDR3 covers 12 residues. The CDR3 reads CASRPPGVGYTF. The CDR3 DNA sequence: TGTGCCAGCAGACCCCCAGGGGTTGGCTACACCTTC.

The table lists this clonotype with many counts. The chain uses TRBV20-1 and TRBJ1-2, with no clear D. Trimming took off 5 bases at V and 7 bases at J, with 11 bases between the two ends. Germline V gives CDR1 DFQATT, CDR2 SNEGSKA (reference sequence). The CDR3 loop spans 11 amino acids. The DNA for the CDR3 is TGCAGTGCTTCTCACAATGCTGGCTACACCTTC. The encoded protein is CSASHNAGYTF.